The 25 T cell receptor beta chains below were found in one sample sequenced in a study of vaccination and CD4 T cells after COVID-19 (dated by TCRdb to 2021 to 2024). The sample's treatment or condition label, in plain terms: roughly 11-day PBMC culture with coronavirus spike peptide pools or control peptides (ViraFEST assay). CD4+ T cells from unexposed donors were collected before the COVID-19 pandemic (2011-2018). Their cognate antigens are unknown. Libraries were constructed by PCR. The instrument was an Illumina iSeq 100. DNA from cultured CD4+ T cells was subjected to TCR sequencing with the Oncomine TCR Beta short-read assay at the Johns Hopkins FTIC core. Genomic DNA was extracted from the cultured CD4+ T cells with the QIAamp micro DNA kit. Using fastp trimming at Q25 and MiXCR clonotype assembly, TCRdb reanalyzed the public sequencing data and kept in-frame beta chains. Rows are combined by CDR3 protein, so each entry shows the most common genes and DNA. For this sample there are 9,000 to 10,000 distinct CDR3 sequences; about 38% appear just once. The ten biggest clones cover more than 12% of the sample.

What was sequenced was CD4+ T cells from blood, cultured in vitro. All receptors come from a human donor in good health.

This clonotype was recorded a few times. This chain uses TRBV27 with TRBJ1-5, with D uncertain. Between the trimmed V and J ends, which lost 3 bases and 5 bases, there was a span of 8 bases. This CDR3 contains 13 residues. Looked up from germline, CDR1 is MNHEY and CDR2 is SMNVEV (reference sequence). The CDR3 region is CASSFRRDQPQHF. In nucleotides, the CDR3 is TGTGCCAGCAGTTTTCGTAGGGATCAGCCCCAGCATTTT.

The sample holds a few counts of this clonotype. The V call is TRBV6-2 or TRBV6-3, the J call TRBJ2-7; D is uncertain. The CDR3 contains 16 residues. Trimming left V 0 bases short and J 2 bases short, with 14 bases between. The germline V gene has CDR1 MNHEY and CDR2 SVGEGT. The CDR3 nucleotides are TGTGCCAGCAGTTACTCGATCCCCCGGCGGACCTACGAGCAGTACTTC. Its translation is CASSYSIPRRTYEQYF.

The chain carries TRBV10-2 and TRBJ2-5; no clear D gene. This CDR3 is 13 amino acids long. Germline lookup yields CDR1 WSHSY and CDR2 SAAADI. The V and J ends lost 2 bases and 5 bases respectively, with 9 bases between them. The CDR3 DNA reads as TGCGCCAGCAGTGAGGGAATTGGGGAGACCCAGTACTTC. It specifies CASSEGIGETQYF.

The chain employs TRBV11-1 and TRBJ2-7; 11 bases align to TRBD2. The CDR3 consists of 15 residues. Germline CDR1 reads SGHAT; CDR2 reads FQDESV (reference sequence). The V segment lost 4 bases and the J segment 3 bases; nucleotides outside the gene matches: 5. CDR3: CASSSGLADLYEQYF. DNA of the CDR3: TGTGCCAGCAGCTCGGGACTAGCGGACCTCTACGAGCAGTACTTC.

The CDR3 spells CASSPTLNTEAFF. The CDR3 nucleotides are TGTGCCAGCAGCCCCACCCTTAACACTGAAGCTTTCTTT. This rearrangement joins TRBV5-5 to TRBJ1-1; no definite D call. The CDR3 has 13 amino acids. CDR1 and CDR2 (germline): SGHKS, YYEKEE (reference sequence). V lost 4 bases to trimming and J lost 2 bases, with 9 bases between them.

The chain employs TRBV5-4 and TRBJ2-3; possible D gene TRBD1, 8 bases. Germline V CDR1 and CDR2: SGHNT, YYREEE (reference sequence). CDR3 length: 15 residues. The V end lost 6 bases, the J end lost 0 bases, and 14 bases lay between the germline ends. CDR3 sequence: CASTGGGSSTDTQYF. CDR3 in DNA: TGTGCCAGCACAGGGGGCGGGAGCAGCACAGATACGCAGTATTTT.

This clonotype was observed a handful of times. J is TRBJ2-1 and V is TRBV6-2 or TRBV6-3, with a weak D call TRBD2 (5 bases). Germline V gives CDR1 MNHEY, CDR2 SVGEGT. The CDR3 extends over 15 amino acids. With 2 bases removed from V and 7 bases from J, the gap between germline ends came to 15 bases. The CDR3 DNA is TGTGCCAGCAGTTACCGGTCTAGCTTAGGGAATGAGCAGTTCTTC. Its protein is CASSYRSSLGNEQFF.

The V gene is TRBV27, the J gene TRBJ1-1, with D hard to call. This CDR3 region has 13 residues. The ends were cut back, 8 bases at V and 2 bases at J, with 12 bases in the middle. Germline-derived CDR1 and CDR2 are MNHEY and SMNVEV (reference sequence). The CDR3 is CASRRLVNTEAFF. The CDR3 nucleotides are TGTGCCAGCCGACGGTTAGTAAACACTGAAGCTTTCTTT.

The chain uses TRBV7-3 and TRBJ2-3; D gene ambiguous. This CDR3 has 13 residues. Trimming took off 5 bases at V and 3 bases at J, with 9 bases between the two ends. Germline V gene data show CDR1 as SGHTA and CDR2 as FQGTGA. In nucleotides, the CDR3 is TGTGCCAGCAGCATACGTAGGACAGATACGCAGTATTTT. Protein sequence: CASSIRRTDTQYF.

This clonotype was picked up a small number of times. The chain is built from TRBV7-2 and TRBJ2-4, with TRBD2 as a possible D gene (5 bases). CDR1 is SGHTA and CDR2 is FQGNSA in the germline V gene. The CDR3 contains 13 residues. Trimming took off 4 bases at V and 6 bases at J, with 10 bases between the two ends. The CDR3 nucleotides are TGTGCCAGCAGCTCCGGCGCGGGAAACATTCAGTACTTC. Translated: CASSSGAGNIQYF.

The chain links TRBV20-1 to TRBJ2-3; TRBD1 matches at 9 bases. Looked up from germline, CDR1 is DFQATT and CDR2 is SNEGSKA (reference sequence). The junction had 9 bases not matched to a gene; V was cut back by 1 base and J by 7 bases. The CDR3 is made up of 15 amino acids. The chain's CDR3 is CSARVGDRVFNTQYF. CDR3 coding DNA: TGCAGTGCTAGAGTGGGGGACAGGGTCTTCAATACGCAGTATTTT.

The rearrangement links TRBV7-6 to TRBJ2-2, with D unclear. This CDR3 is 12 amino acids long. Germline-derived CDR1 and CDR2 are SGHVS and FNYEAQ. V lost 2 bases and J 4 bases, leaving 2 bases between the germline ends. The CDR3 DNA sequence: TGTGCCAGCAGCTTAATCACCGGGGAGCTGTTTTTT. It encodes CASSLITGELFF.

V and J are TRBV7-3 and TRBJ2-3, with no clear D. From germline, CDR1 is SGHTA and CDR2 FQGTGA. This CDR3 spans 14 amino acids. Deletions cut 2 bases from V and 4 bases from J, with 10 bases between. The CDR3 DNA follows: TGTGCCAGCAGCTTAGGGGTTTACTCAGATACGCAGTATTTT. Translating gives CASSLGVYSDTQYF. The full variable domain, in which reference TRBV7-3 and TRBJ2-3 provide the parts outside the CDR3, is GAGVSQTPSNKVTEKGKYVELRCDPISGHTALYWYRQSLGQGPEFLIYFQGTGAADDSGLPNDRFFAVRPEGSVSTLKIQRTERGDSAVYLCASSLGVYSDTQYFGPGTRLTVL.

CDR3 in amino acids: CSAPGGANEKLFF. The CDR3 DNA sequence: TGCAGTGCTCCCGGGGGGGCGAATGAAAAACTGTTTTTT. The rearrangement uses TRBV20-1 and TRBJ1-4; possible D gene TRBD1, 6 bases. CDR1 and CDR2 (germline): DFQATT, SNEGSKA (reference sequence). Trimming left V 5 bases short and J 5 bases short, with 12 bases between. The CDR3 runs to 13 residues.

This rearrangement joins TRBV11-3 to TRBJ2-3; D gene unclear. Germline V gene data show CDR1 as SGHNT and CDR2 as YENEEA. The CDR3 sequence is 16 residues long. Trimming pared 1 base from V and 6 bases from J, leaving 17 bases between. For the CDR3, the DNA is TGTGCCAGCAGCTTAGGGCCAGACTCCCCCTCGGATACGCAGTATTTT. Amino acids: CASSLGPDSPSDTQYF. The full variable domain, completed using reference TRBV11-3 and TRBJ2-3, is EAGVVQSPRYKIIEKKQPVAFWCNPISGHNTLYWYLQNLGQGPELLIRYENEEAVDDSQLPKDRFSAERLKGVDSTLKIQPAELGDSAVYLCASSLGPDSPSDTQYFGPGTRLTVL.

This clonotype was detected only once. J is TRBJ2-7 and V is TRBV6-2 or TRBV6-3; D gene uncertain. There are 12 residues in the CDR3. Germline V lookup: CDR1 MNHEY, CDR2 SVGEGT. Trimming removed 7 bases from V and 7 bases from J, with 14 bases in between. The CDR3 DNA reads TGTGCCAGCAAGGCCCGGCTAGATGAGCAGTACTTC. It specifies CASKARLDEQYF.

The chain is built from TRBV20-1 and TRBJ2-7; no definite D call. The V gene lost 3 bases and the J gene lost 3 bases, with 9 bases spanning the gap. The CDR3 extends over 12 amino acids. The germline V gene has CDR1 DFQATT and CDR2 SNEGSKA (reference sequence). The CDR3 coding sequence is TGCAGTGCTAGCCCAGATTACTACGAGCAGTACTTC. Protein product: CSASPDYYEQYF.

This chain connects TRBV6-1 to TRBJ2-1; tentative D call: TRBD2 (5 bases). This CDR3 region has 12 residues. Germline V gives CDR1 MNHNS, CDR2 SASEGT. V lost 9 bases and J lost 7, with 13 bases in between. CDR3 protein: CASSRRRNEQFF. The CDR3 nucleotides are TGTGCCAGTTCTCGGAGGAGGAATGAGCAGTTCTTC.

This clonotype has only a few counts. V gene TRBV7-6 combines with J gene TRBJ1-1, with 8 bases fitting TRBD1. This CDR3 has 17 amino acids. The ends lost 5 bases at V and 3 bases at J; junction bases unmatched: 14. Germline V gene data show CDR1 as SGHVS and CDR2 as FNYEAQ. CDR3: CASSQNTRDRRHTEAFF. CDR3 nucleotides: TGTGCCAGCAGCCAAAATACCAGGGACAGGAGGCACACTGAAGCTTTCTTT.

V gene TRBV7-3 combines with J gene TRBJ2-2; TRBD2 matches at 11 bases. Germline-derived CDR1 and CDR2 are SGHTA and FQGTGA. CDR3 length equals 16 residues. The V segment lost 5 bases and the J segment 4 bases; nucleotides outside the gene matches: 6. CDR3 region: CASSNSGRAVTGELFF. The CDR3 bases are TGTGCCAGCAGCAATAGCGGGAGGGCAGTCACCGGGGAGCTGTTTTTT.

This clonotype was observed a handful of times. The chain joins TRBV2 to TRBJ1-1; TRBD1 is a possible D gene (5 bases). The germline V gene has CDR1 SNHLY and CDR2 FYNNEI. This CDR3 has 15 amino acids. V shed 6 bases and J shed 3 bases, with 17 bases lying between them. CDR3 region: CASSGGDGRDTEAFF. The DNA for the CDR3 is TGTGCCAGCAGCGGAGGGGACGGGCGGGACACTGAAGCTTTCTTT.

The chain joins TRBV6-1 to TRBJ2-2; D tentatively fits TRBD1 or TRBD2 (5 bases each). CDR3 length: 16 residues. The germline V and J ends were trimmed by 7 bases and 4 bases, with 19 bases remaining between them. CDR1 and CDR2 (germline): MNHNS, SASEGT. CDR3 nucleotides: TGTGCCAGCACTGCCCGGGACGGAGGTTTCACCGGGGAGCTGTTTTTT. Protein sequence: CASTARDGGFTGELFF.

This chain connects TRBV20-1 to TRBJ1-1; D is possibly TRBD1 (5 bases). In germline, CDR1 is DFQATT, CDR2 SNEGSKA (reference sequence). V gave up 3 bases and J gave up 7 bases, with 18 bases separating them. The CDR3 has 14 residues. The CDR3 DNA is TGCAGTGCTAGCGAGGGCAGGGAATCCAGTGAAGCTTTCTTT. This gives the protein CSASEGRESSEAFF.

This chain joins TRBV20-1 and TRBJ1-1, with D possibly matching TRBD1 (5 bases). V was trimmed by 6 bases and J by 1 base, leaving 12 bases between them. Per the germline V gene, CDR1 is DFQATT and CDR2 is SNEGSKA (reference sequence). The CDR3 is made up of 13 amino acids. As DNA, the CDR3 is TGCAGTGCCAGTCGGGGCTGGAACACTGAAGCTTTCTTT. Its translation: CSASRGWNTEAFF.

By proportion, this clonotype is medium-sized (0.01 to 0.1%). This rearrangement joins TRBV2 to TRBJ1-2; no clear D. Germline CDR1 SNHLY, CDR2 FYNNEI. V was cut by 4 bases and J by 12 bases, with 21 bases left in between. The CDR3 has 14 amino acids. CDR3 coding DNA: TGTGCCAGCAGTGCCATCCGGGATGCCGCCCGTCACACCTTC. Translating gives CASSAIRDAARHTF.